This T cell receptor (beta chain) was captured by sequencing in a study of blood T cell repertoires in COVID-19. The V gene's germline CDR1 is ENHRY and CDR2 SYGVKD. The CDR3 has 14 residues. J was trimmed by 1 base and V by 7 bases; bases with no gene match: 5. Profiling relied on immunoSEQ multiplex PCR, and the TCRdb table lists in-frame clones only, not all of them. The sample includes 130,000 or so clones, around 86% of them seen just once. The chain recombines TRBV10-3 with TRBJ1-1, with 8 bases matching TRBD1. The TCR sequence derives from a human donor in a cohort sampled during active COVID-19. What was sequenced was peripheral blood. CDR3 sequence: CAITQTGENTEAFF. The DNA of the CDR3 is TGTGCCATCACTCAGACAGGGGAGAACACTGAAGCTTTCTTT.